This T cell receptor (beta chain) was identified during a study of metastatic and nonmetastatic thyroid tumors. Study-wide background: A comparison of repertoires was made across blood and tumor or nodule tissue from malignant and benign thyroid patients. General observations from the study: The study reportedly found significantly higher TCR beta diversity in malignant thyroid tumors than benign nodules, in blood and tumor.

Every patient underwent thyroid surgery untreated. As handled by the study authors: A classifier for distant metastasis in papillary thyroid cancer was constructed using CDR3 differences observed across clinicopathological groups. TCRdb re-clonotyped the PCR reads through MiXCR. V and J calls and clone size were set by TCRdb, not the authors. The sample carries approximately 5,000 clones, 20% to 25% recorded once. With regard to this clone: What it binds is not known. Given a much more abundant clone one base away, this may be a read error.

The CDR3 covers 15 residues. Germline V CDR1 and CDR2: SGHAT, FQDESV (reference sequence). The source is a male donor with papillary thyroid cancer or a benign thyroid nodule (not recorded which). Some clones in this sample may be carry-over from other donors' samples. The V gene is TRBV11-1, the J gene TRBJ2-1; TRBD1 aligns across 8 bases. Sequenced material: tumor tissue. The CDR3 DNA reads as TGTGCCAGCAGTACACAGGGGGTGTCCTACAATGAGCACTTCTTC. It yields the protein CASSTQGVSYNEHFF.